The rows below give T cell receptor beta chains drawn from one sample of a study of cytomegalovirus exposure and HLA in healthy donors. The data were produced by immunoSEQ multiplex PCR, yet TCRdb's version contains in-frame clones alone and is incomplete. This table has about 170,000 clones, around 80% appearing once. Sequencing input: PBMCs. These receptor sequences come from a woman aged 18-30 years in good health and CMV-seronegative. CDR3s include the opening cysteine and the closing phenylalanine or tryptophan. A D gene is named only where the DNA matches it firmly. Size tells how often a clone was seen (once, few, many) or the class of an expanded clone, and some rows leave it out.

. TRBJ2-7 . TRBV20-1 CSARGAYAQYF TGCAGTGCTAGGGGGGCATACGCTCAGTACTTC
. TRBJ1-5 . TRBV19 CASSISYQPQHF TGTGCCAGTAGTATATCTTATCAGCCCCAGCATTTT
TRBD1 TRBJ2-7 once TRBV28 CASSSTPGGGSGEQYF TGTGCCAGCAGTTCGACTCCAGGGGGCGGATCAGGGGAGCAGTACTTC
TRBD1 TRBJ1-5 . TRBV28 CASSSRDSYNQPQHF TGTGCCAGCAGTAGCCGGGACAGTTACAATCAGCCCCAGCATTTT
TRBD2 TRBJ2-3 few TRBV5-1 CASSLVFGTSGRDTQYF TGCGCCAGCAGCTTGGTGTTCGGGACTAGCGGGAGGGATACGCAGTATTTT
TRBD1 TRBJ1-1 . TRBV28 CASRRDRGSFEAFF TGTGCCAGCAGGCGGGACAGGGGATCGTTTGAAGCTTTCTTT
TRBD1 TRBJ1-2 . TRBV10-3 CAINTGGDYGYTF TGTGCCATCAATACAGGGGGTGACTATGGCTACACCTTC
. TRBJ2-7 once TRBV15 CATSRPERSYEQYF TGTGCCACCTCACGCCCAGAACGCTCCTACGAGCAGTACTTC
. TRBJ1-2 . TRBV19 CASSIDWSASYGYTF TGTGCCAGTAGTATAGATTGGTCAGCTAGCTATGGCTACACCTTC
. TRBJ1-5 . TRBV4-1 CASSQLQGSNQPQHF TGCGCCAGCAGCCAACTACAGGGTTCCAATCAGCCCCAGCATTTT
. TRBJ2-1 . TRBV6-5 CASSYGRGLSYNEQFF TGTGCCAGCAGTTACGGTCGCGGCCTCTCCTACAATGAGCAGTTCTTC
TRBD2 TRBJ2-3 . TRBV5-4 CASSLERGLAVDTQYF TGTGCCAGCAGCTTGGAAAGAGGACTAGCGGTAGATACGCAGTATTTT
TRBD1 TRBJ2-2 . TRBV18 CASSPRTGNKAGELFF TGTGCCAGCTCACCAAGGACAGGGAATAAGGCCGGGGAGCTGTTTTTT
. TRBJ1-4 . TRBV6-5 CASSYSITAGVEKLFF TGTGCCAGCAGTTACTCTATAACTGCGGGAGTTGAAAAACTGTTTTTT
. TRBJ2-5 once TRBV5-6 CASSAQETQYF TGTGCCAGCAGCGCGCAAGAGACCCAGTACTTC
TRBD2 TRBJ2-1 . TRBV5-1 CASSLGTSGTGNEQFF TGCGCCAGCAGCTTGGGGACTAGCGGGACAGGCAATGAGCAGTTCTTC
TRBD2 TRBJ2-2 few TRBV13 CASSFIAKISGWNTGELFF TGTGCCAGCAGCTTCATCGCAAAGATTAGCGGGTGGAACACCGGGGAGCTGTTTTTT
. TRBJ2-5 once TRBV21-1 CASSKGTSGSPGETQYF TGTGCCAGCAGCAAGGGGACTAGCGGGAGTCCAGGGGAGACCCAGTACTTC
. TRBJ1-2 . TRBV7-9 CSSGDGREGYTF TGTTCCAGCGGGGACGGGAGAGAGGGCTACACCTTC
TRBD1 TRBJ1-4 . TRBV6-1 CASSDPGQASTNEKLFF TGTGCCAGCAGTGACCCGGGACAGGCTTCGACTAATGAAAAACTGTTTTTT
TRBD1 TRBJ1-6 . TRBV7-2 CASSGRDSYNSPLHF TGTGCCAGCAGCGGCCGGGACAGCTATAATTCACCCCTCCACTTT
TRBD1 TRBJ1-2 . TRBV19 CASSIGQGARNGYTF TGTGCCAGTAGTATCGGACAGGGGGCGCGGAATGGCTACACCTTC
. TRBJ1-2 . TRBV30 CAWSIDSYYGYTF TGTGCCTGGAGTATAGACAGCTATTATGGCTACACCTTC
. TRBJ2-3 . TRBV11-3 CASSNSGRSTDTQYF TGTGCCAGCAGTAACAGCGGAAGAAGCACAGATACGCAGTATTTT
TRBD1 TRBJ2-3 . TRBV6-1 CASSWDRNTDTQYF TGTGCCAGCAGTTGGGACAGAAACACAGATACGCAGTATTTT
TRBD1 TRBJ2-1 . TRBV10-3 CAISRDRDFGEQFF TGTGCCATCTCGAGGGACAGGGACTTCGGTGAGCAGTTCTTC
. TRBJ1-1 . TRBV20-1 CSARYATEAFF TGCAGTGCTAGGTACGCGACTGAAGCTTTCTTT
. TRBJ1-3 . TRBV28 CASSAQQGTGGNTIYF TGTGCCAGCAGTGCCCAACAGGGAACAGGTGGAAACACCATATATTTT
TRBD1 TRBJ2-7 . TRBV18 CASSPSDRPVYEQYF TGTGCCAGCTCACCATCGGACAGGCCGGTCTACGAGCAGTACTTC
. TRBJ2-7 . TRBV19 CASRLRWSPLYEQYF TGTGCCAGTAGACTCAGGTGGTCCCCTCTCTACGAGCAGTACTTC
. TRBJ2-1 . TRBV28 CASTHWTNNEQFF TGTGCCAGCACCCACTGGACTAACAATGAGCAGTTCTTC
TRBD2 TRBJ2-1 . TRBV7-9 CASSLAGGRAYNEQFF TGTGCCAGCAGCTTAGCCGGCGGGAGGGCCTACAATGAGCAGTTCTTC
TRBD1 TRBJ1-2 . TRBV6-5 CASSSPRTGAGYTF TGTGCCAGCAGTTCACCACGGACAGGGGCTGGCTACACCTTC
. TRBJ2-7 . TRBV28 CATKTPYEQYF TGTGCCACCAAGACACCCTACGAGCAGTACTTC
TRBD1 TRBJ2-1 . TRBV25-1 CASSEPRTGLNEQFF TGTGCCAGCAGTGAGCCCCGGACAGGGTTGAATGAGCAGTTCTTC
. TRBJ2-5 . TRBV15 CATGYGNQGTQYF TGTGCCACCGGGTACGGGAACCAAGGGACCCAGTACTTC
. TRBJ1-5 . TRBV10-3 CASTPGPSNQPQHF TGTGCCAGCACCCCCGGTCCCAGCAATCAGCCCCAGCATTTT
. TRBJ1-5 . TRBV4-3 CASSQVQELSNQPQHF TGCGCCAGCAGCCAGGTGCAGGAATTGAGCAATCAGCCCCAGCATTTT
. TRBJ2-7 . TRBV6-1 CASSEPSTVSFAYEQYF TGTGCCAGCAGTGAACCTAGTACGGTTTCGTTTGCCTACGAGCAGTACTTC
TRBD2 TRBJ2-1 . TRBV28 CASSFIPGGLAANNEQFF TGTGCCAGCAGTTTTATTCCGGGTGGCCTAGCGGCTAACAATGAGCAGTTCTTC